This TCR beta chain was observed in a study of metastatic and nonmetastatic thyroid tumors. Across the study: The study looked at repertoires side by side in blood and in tumor or nodule tissue from malignant and benign thyroid patients.

Authors' methods: Differences in CDR3 between clinicopathological groups were drawn on to build a classifier intended to discriminate distant-metastatic papillary thyroid cancer patients. TCRdb reassembled clones from the PCR reads with MiXCR. None of the V and J calls come from the authors' own analysis; TCRdb made them. The data hold some 8,000 clones, with 44% observed a single time. The CDR3 totals 12 residues. In germline, CDR1 is SGHAT, CDR2 FQNNGV. Prior to thyroid surgery, none of the patients had received any treatment. The TCR was taken from a male donor with papillary thyroid cancer or a benign thyroid nodule (not recorded which). Some clones in this sample may be carry-over from other donors' samples. The chain employs TRBV11-2 and TRBJ2-7, with D uncertain. Sequenced: tumor tissue. The CDR3 nucleotides are TGTAACAGCAGCTTCATACCCATGGAGCAGTACTTC. Protein sequence: CNSSFIPMEQYF.